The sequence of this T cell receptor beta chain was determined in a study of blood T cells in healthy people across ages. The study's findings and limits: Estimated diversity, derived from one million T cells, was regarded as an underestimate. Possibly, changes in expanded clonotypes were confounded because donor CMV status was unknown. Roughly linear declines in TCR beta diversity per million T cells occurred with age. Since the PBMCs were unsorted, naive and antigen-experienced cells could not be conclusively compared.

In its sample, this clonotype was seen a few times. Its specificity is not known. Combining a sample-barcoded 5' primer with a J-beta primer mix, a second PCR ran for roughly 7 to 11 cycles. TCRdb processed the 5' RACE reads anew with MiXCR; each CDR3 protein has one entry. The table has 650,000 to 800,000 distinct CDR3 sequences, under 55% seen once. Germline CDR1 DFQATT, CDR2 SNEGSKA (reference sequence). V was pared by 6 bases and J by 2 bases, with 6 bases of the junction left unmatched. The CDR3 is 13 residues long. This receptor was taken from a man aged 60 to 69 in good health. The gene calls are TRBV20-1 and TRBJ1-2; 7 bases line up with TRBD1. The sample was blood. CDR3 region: CSAKTGVNYGYTF. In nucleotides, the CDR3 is TGCAGTGCCAAAACAGGGGTGAACTATGGCTACACCTTC.